These 15 T cell receptor beta chains share one sample of origin, sequenced in a study of T-cell reconstitution after alpha-beta-depleted transplantation in children. Unique molecular identifiers were incorporated into the prepared TCRbeta library. One entry per CDR3 protein results from TCRdb running MiXCR on the PCR reads. The sample shows hundreds of thousands of distinct CDR3 sequences, 15% to 20% of them seen only once. The input for sequencing was PBMCs, mostly from graft donor cells, taken 360 days after TCRalphabeta/CD19-depleted stem cell transplant. These receptor sequences come from a male patient aged 2 to 10 who had a stem cell transplant for acute lymphoblastic leukemia, so the T cells may come from the graft donor.

This clonotype was counted between two and nine times. CDR3 sequence reads: CAISVDGIDGYTF. Here the CDR3 DNA reads TGTGCCATCAGTGTGGACGGAATAGATGGCTACACCTTC. The gene calls are TRBV10-3 and TRBJ1-2; D is ambiguous. The ends were cut back, 4 bases at V and 6 bases at J, with 12 bases in the middle. Germline-derived CDR1 and CDR2 are ENHRY and SYGVKD. This CDR3 has 13 amino acids.

A few counts support this clonotype. The rearrangement uses TRBV4-3 and TRBJ2-5; TRBD2 matches 11 bases. The germline gives CDR1 LGHNA, CDR2 YSLEER. V gave up 0 bases and J gave up 2 bases; unmatched junction bases: 11. The CDR3 is 19 amino acids. The CDR3 reads CASSQDLRASGRFQETQYF. The CDR3 bases are TGCGCCAGCAGCCAAGATCTGAGGGCTAGCGGGAGGTTTCAAGAGACCCAGTACTTC.

In this sample, this clonotype turned up many times. The genes are TRBV29-1 and TRBJ2-5; unclear D gene. From germline, CDR1 is SQVTM and CDR2 ANQGSEA. V lost 6 bases and J lost 2, with 13 bases in between. This CDR3 region has 13 residues. CDR3 DNA sequence: TGCAGCGTCGGGCAACGGAGACAAGAGACCCAGTACTTC. This encodes CSVGQRRQETQYF.

This clonotype came up a few times. The V gene is TRBV7-9, the J gene TRBJ1-1; TRBD1 agrees at 10 bases. CDR3 length: 14 residues. Germline CDR1 and CDR2: SEHNR and FQNEAQ (reference sequence). J lost 6 bases, V lost 1 base, and 2 bases had no gene match. CDR3 sequence: CASSLGDRGPEAFF. The DNA for the CDR3 is TGTGCCAGCAGCTTAGGGGACAGGGGCCCTGAAGCTTTCTTT. The complete variable domain, with remaining parts taken from reference TRBV7-9 and TRBJ1-1, reads DTGVSQNPRHKITKRGQNVTFRCDPISEHNRLYWYRQTLGQGPEFLTYFQNEAQLEKSRLLSDRFSAERPKGSFSTLEIQRTEQGDSAMYLCASSLGDRGPEAFFGQGTRLTVV.

The rearrangement links TRBV18 to TRBJ2-2; TRBD1 aligns across 8 bases. Germline-derived CDR1 and CDR2 are KGHSH and LQKENI. V dropped 4 bases and J dropped 2; count of bases not matched to a gene: 3. The CDR3 is 15 amino acids. CDR3: CASSLDRGNTGELFF. The CDR3 DNA sequence: TGTGCCAGCTCACTCGACAGGGGAAACACCGGGGAGCTGTTTTTT.

Many counts were recorded for this clonotype. The chain combines TRBV20-1 with TRBJ2-1; D possibly corresponds to TRBD2 (6 bases). The V end lost 3 bases, the J end lost 0 bases, and 12 bases lay between the germline ends. Looked up from germline, CDR1 is DFQATT and CDR2 is SNEGSKA (reference sequence). The CDR3 has 15 amino acids. The DNA of the CDR3 is TGCAGTGCTAGGGGGGACGGGAGCTCCTACAATGAGCAGTTCTTC. Amino acids: CSARGDGSSYNEQFF.

This clonotype was counted many times. The chain carries TRBV7-8 and TRBJ2-7, with D uncertain. Trimming shortened V by 5 bases and J by 3 bases, and 14 bases separated the two germline ends. This CDR3 comprises 14 residues. Germline V gives CDR1 SGHVS, CDR2 FQNEAQ. CDR3 loop: CASSPRSIGYEQYF. The CDR3, as DNA: TGTGCCAGCAGCCCCCGAAGTATCGGCTACGAGCAGTACTTC.

This clonotype has more than one count but fewer than ten. V is TRBV20-1 and J is TRBJ1-2; 8 bases line up with TRBD1. Germline V CDR1 and CDR2: DFQATT, SNEGSKA (reference sequence). J gave up 6 bases and V 7 bases, and 19 bases lay outside the gene matches. This CDR3 spans 16 amino acids. The CDR3 DNA sequence: TGCAGTGTATGGGGGGCCCGGACAGGGTTAAGGAATGGCTACACCTTC. Amino acids: CSVWGARTGLRNGYTF.

This rearrangement joins TRBV11-1 to TRBJ2-7; possible D gene TRBD2, 6 bases. Between the trimmed V and J ends, which lost 3 bases and 5 bases, there was a span of 26 bases. Germline loops: CDR1 SGHAT, CDR2 FQDESV (reference sequence). This CDR3 is 18 amino acids long. Written as DNA, the CDR3 is TGTGCCAGCAGCTTCCCTTTTGGACGGGGGACGGCTCGGAACGAGCAGTACTTC. It encodes CASSFPFGRGTARNEQYF.

The chain combines TRBV15 with TRBJ2-3; D tentatively reads TRBD1 or TRBD2 (5 bases each). The CDR3 extends over 20 amino acids. With 1 base removed from V and 0 bases from J, the gap between germline ends came to 23 bases. In germline, CDR1 is LNHNV, CDR2 YYDKDF (reference sequence). The CDR3 DNA sequence: TGTGCCACCAGCAGAGGCCGGGGCGATTTCGCTATACGTAGCACAGATACGCAGTATTTT. Its translation is CATSRGRGDFAIRSTDTQYF.

J is TRBJ2-2 and V is TRBV12-3 or TRBV12-4; no clear D. CDR3 size: 17 residues. The ends were cut back, 3 bases at V and 2 bases at J, with 16 bases in the middle. CDR3 amino acids: CASSLEMTEENTGELFF. CDR3 bases: TGTGCCAGCAGTTTGGAGATGACGGAAGAAAACACCGGGGAGCTGTTTTTT.

The chain combines TRBV11-1 with TRBJ2-5; 7 nucleotides line up with TRBD1. Germline values: CDR1 SGHAT, CDR2 FQDESV (reference sequence). The J segment lost 5 bases and the V segment lost 1 base, leaving 16 bases of the junction unmatched. This CDR3 has 18 residues. For the CDR3, the DNA is TGTGCCAGCAGCTTAGAGTTAGGCACACAGGGGTTGAAGGAGACCCAGTACTTC. This codes for CASSLELGTQGLKETQYF.

This clonotype was seen a handful of times. DNA of the CDR3: TGTGCCAGCGGGAGGACCGTTCTATACGAGCAGTACTTC. This gives the protein CASGRTVLYEQYF. The chain couples TRBV6-2 or TRBV6-3 to TRBJ2-7; D perhaps matches TRBD2 (6 bases). Trimming stripped 8 bases from V and 4 bases from J, with 15 bases between. Germline lookup yields CDR1 MNHEY and CDR2 SVGEGT. The CDR3 runs 13 residues.

The V gene is TRBV6-5, the J gene TRBJ1-1; TRBD1 agrees at 8 bases. Germline-derived CDR1 and CDR2 are MNHEY and SVGAGI. The CDR3 totals 15 residues. Trimming at V came to 1 base and at J to 3 bases, leaving 4 bases not matched to a gene. The CDR3 DNA reads TGTGCCAGCAGTTACTGGGGACAGGCTGACACTGAAGCTTTCTTT. This translates into CASSYWGQADTEAFF.

This clonotype has a handful of counts. The rearrangement joins TRBV29-1 to TRBJ2-5, with D perhaps TRBD1 or TRBD2 (6 bases each). Germline V gives CDR1 SQVTM, CDR2 ANQGSEA. V was pared by 2 bases and J by 5 bases, with 15 bases between. The CDR3 is 14 residues long. The CDR3 bases are TGCAGCGTTGAACCCATCACAGGGAGGGAGACCCAGTACTTC. As protein: CSVEPITGRETQYF.